This T cell receptor (beta chain) was captured in a study of monozygotic twins with inflammatory bowel disease (dated 2019 in TCRdb). Some background on the complete study: In total, around 30 monozygotic twin pairs made up the full study: 19 Danish pairs, all IBD-discordant, plus nine German pairs, of which four were IBD-concordant and five were IBD-discordant. Each individual had, on average, about 151 000 unique TCRalpha sequences and 181 000 unique TCRbeta sequences available for analysis. Disease-associated traits were sought mainly through comparisons between IBD patients and their genetically identical healthy co-twins within discordant pairs. Overall study outcomes, separate from this receptor: No single strong signal or clonotype linked to IBD turned up in the results, so the idea that one exists was not supported. Measured by the inverse Simpson index, TCRbeta repertoire diversity was lower in IBD patients than in their healthy co-twins. Repertoire similarity did not differ between concordant and discordant twins, which could be due to limited statistical power. Fewer clonotypes were shared with other individuals by IBD patients than by healthy twins, most markedly in patients showing signs of disease activity. Differing immunosuppressive treatments among patients may have added background noise and inter-individual variability to the repertoires. The analysis was unable to tell apart different T cell subtypes.

The library came from 5' RACE. Preparation of each TCR library used approximately 4,000 ng of total RNA. For each sample, cDNA synthesis with SMARTScribe reverse transcriptase was split into eight separate reactions. During cDNA synthesis, template switching was used to introduce unique molecular identifiers that contained a 6-nucleotide sample barcode. Two nested PCRs of roughly 16 and 10 cycles amplified the TCRalpha and TCRbeta cDNA, and bead purification followed each PCR. Before amplification, the cDNA was treated with uracil DNA-glycosylase and purified using the QIAquick PCR purification kit. The second PCR was the step at which Illumina TruSeq-compatible adapters and sample-specific barcodes were added. TapeStation and Qubit were used to check library quality and concentration, and 4 to 6 ng of each library went into the pool. The pooled libraries were sequenced with 2 x 100 bp reads and custom sequencing primers on an Illumina HiSeq2500 single-index Rapid Run. The published analysis was carried out like this. PCR and sequencing errors were corrected by UMI-based consensus assembly using MiGEC version 1.2.6. V(D)J alignment, clonotype assembly and CDR3 extraction were performed with MiXCR version 2.1.1. To normalise gene usage, clonotype sharing and MAIT/NKT TCR abundance, the analysis used the top 1000, 10 000 and 20 000 clonotypes per sample. After downsampling to 27 000 UMIs, diversity was calculated as the inverse Simpson index using the vegan R package. Paired Mann-Whitney U tests were applied to discordant twin pairs, with Benjamini-Hochberg correction for multiple testing. TCRdb reprocessed the reads into one record per CDR3 protein sequence, lacking DNA. None of the V and J calls come from the authors' own analysis; TCRdb made them. The table kept for this sample lists fewer than 110,000 distinct CDR3 sequences. Clones ranked in the top ten supply approximately 1.8% of the sample.

From the germline V gene, CDR1 is SGHTA and CDR2 is FQGTGA. The CDR3, from cysteine to phenylalanine, totals 14 residues. The nucleotide record is missing. Comments on this clonotype: Its antigen is not yet known.

An approximately 2.6 ml peripheral blood sample was drawn into PAXgene tubes per donor and stored at -80°C. Without any T cell sorting, total RNA was extracted from whole blood using the PAXgene blood miRNA kit on an automated QIAcube. Peripheral blood from monozygotic twin pairs, either concordant or discordant for inflammatory bowel disease, underwent deep TCRalpha and TCRbeta repertoire profiling that used unique molecular barcoding. Smoking habits were recorded for all twin pairs, with individuals classified as current, former or never smokers. This receptor was obtained from a human donor with ulcerative colitis or Crohn's disease, or a healthy co-twin of an affected twin (not recorded which). The rearranged segments are TRBV7-3 and TRBJ2-7; the D call of TRBD2 rests on TCRdb alone, since no DNA is present to check it. Sequencing used blood. Here the CDR3 is given as CASSLIGGPREQYF.